This record concerns one T cell receptor beta chain sequence. There are 14 residues in the CDR3. V lost 6 bases to trimming and J lost 7 bases, with 13 bases between them. CDR1 and CDR2 from the germline V gene are KGHSH and LQKENI. This entry is derived from a study of control samples from healthy donors and cancer patients. TCRdb's copy holds only in-frame clones and misses some; the assay was immunoSEQ multiplex PCR. This table has 95,000 to 120,000 clones, about 80% appearing once. The sample consisted of blood. This clonotype was sampled from a man aged 18 to 30 in good health. This sequence joins TRBV18 and TRBJ1-6; D possibly corresponds to TRBD1 (6 bases). The CDR3 DNA reads as TGTGCCAGCTCGCAAGACAGGCGCAATTCACCCCTCCACTTT. Its translation: CASSQDRRNSPLHF.